A single sample is the source of the 29 T cell receptor beta chains below, sequenced in a study of blood T cell repertoires in COVID-19. TCRdb keeps only in-frame clones here, not all; method: immunoSEQ multiplex PCR. Counted here are about 380,000 clones, around 87% occurring once; the ten biggest clones make up roughly 1.4%. Sequenced: PBMCs or T cells enriched from blood (not recorded which). The receptors were gathered from a man aged 25-45 years who had recovered from COVID-19.

V usage is TRBV3-1 (or the pseudogene TRBV3-2) and J usage is TRBJ1-2, with D possibly being TRBD1 (6 bases). This CDR3 contains 15 residues. Looked up from germline, CDR1 is LGHDT and CDR2 is YNNKEL (reference sequence). V lost 1 base, J lost 1 base, and 10 bases lay in between. The CDR3 spells CASSQGGPLNYGYTF. As DNA, the CDR3 is TGTGCCAGCAGCCAAGGGGGGCCCCTTAACTATGGCTACACCTTC.

The rearrangement links TRBV3-1 (or the pseudogene TRBV3-2) to TRBJ1-5; TRBD1 matches at 9 bases. The CDR3 is 17 residues long. Trimming removed 1 base from V and 3 bases from J; junction bases left unmatched: 7. CDR1 is LGHDT and CDR2 is YNNKEL in the germline V gene (reference sequence). CDR3 in DNA: TGTGCCAGCAGCCAAGTCCCGACAGGGGGGACCAATCAGCCCCAGCATTTT. Translated, it gives CASSQVPTGGTNQPQHF.

The genes are TRBV7-9 and TRBJ2-5; D not certain. The germline CDR1 and CDR2 sequences are SEHNR and FQNEAQ (reference sequence). Trimming left V 1 base short and J 1 base short, with 10 bases between. This CDR3 is 15 amino acids long. The CDR3 DNA sequence: TGTGCCAGCAGCTTAGGGTCTTGGGCCCAAGAGACCCAGTACTTC. Residues: CASSLGSWAQETQYF. Full variable domain (remainder filled in from reference TRBV7-9 and TRBJ2-5): DTGVSQNPRHKITKRGQNVTFRCDPISEHNRLYWYRQTLGQGPEFLTYFQNEAQLEKSRLLSDRFSAERPKGSFSTLEIQRTEQGDSAMYLCASSLGSWAQETQYFGPGTRLLVL.

The chain joins TRBV18 to TRBJ1-4, with D uncertain. The V gene's germline CDR1 is KGHSH and CDR2 LQKENI. The CDR3 has 14 residues. Trimming shortened V by 0 bases and J by 8 bases, and 10 bases separated the two germline ends. CDR3 loop: CASSPPNSREKLFF. CDR3 bases: TGTGCCAGCTCACCACCGAACTCTCGGGAAAAACTGTTTTTT.

This clone occurred once. The chain links TRBV18 to TRBJ1-4, with a weak D call TRBD1 (5 bases). Trimming removed 4 bases at V and 5 bases at J, with 11 bases between. Germline V gene lookup returns CDR1 KGHSH and CDR2 LQKENI. The CDR3 consists of 14 residues. CDR3 sequence reads: CASSLTGPNEKLFF. The CDR3 DNA sequence: TGTGCCAGCTCACTCACAGGCCCGAATGAAAAACTGTTTTTT.

This clone showed up just a few times. The CDR3, as DNA: TGTGCCAGCAGTAGGGACACAGACGGCACAGATACGCAGTATTTT. Translation: CASSRDTDGTDTQYF. This chain joins TRBV6-4 and TRBJ2-3, with D perhaps TRBD1 (6 bases). The V and J ends lost 5 bases and 1 base respectively, with 13 bases between them. Germline V gives CDR1 MRHNA, CDR2 SNTAGT. The CDR3 contains 15 residues.

V and J are TRBV9 and TRBJ1-5; TRBD1 is a possible D gene (5 bases). The germline V gene has CDR1 SGDLS and CDR2 YYNGEE. The CDR3 is made up of 14 amino acids. V lost 3 bases to trimming and J lost 2 bases, with 9 bases between them. CDR3 amino acids: CASSAGGGNQPQHF. The DNA of the CDR3 is TGTGCCAGCAGCGCCGGGGGAGGCAATCAGCCCCAGCATTTT.

J is TRBJ1-3 and V is TRBV12-3 or TRBV12-4; the D is unclear. The CDR3 sequence is 13 residues long. Trimming took off 1 base at V and 4 bases at J, with 5 bases between the two ends. The CDR3 loop reads CASSLVQGNTIYF. The CDR3 nucleotides are TGTGCCAGCAGTTTAGTACAGGGAAACACCATATATTTT.

The chain joins TRBV5-1 to TRBJ2-5; tentatively, D is TRBD2 (6 bases). V was pared by 7 bases and J by 3 bases, with 16 bases between. CDR1 and CDR2 (germline): SGHRS, YFSETQ. The CDR3 is 14 amino acids. As DNA, the CDR3 is TGCGCCAGCCGATTTGGGGGAGGTGAAGAGACCCAGTACTTC. Encoded protein: CASRFGGGEETQYF.

This clone was counted a single time. The chain combines TRBV19 with TRBJ2-5; 9 positions match TRBD2. V was clipped by 6 bases and J by 1 base; unmatched bases: 6. Germline assignment: CDR1 LNHDA and CDR2 SQIVND (reference sequence). The CDR3 has 15 amino acids. The CDR3 region has the DNA TGTGCCAGTAGAAATAGCGGGGGAATCCAAGAGACCCAGTACTTC. Encoded protein: CASRNSGGIQETQYF.

The V gene is TRBV19, the J gene TRBJ2-1, with TRBD2 matching over 7 bases. V lost 5 bases, J lost 8 bases, and 12 bases stayed unmatched. Germline CDR1 and CDR2: LNHDA and SQIVND (reference sequence). The CDR3 covers 15 residues. The CDR3 DNA is TGTGCCAGTAGTCCCGGGGGGAGCCTAGCAGATGAGCAGTTCTTC. This translates into CASSPGGSLADEQFF.

The chain combines TRBV27 with TRBJ1-6, with D possibly being TRBD1 (5 bases). The CDR3 loop spans 15 amino acids. Trimming pared 5 bases from V and 4 bases from J, leaving 12 bases between. The germline CDR1 and CDR2 sequences are MNHEY and SMNVEV (reference sequence). CDR3 loop: CASSTERQYNSPLHF. The DNA for the CDR3 is TGTGCCAGCAGTACAGAGCGACAGTATAATTCACCCCTCCACTTT.

The V call is TRBV2, the J call TRBJ1-5; 7 bases are a match to TRBD1. Germline CDR1 and CDR2: SNHLY and FYNNEI. This CDR3 is built from 14 residues. J gave up 2 bases and V 9 bases, and 7 bases lay outside the gene matches. CDR3: CASGADRGNQPQHF. The CDR3 DNA follows: TGTGCCAGTGGGGCAGACAGGGGCAATCAGCCCCAGCATTTT.

This rearrangement joins TRBV4-1 to TRBJ1-1; D call uncertain. In germline, CDR1 is MGHRA, CDR2 YSYEKL. V gave up 2 bases and J gave up 6 bases, with 10 bases separating them. The CDR3 is made up of 13 amino acids. The CDR3 region has the DNA TGCGCCAGCAGCCAAAACACCCTCCCTGAAGCTTTCTTT. Amino acids: CASSQNTLPEAFF.

The V call is TRBV20-1, the J call TRBJ1-2, with 7 bases lining up with TRBD1. The V gene's germline CDR1 is DFQATT and CDR2 SNEGSKA (reference sequence). This CDR3 is 14 amino acids long. Losses at the gene ends were 3 bases for V and 5 bases for J; bases not matched to a gene: 9. CDR3 residues: CSASGTEGVYGYTF. The CDR3 bases are TGCAGTGCTAGTGGGACAGAAGGAGTTTATGGCTACACCTTC.

The V call is TRBV7-2, the J call TRBJ2-7, with D maybe TRBD1 (7 bases). The germline gives CDR1 SGHTA, CDR2 FQGNSA. There are 16 residues in the CDR3. Deletions cut 5 bases from V and 3 bases from J, with 20 bases between. CDR3 loop: CASSNRGGGARYEQYF. The CDR3 nucleotides are TGTGCCAGCAGCAACAGAGGGGGCGGGGCGCGCTACGAGCAGTACTTC. Combining the CDR3 with reference TRBV7-2 and TRBJ2-7 gives the whole variable domain GAGVSQSPSNKVTEKGKDVELRCDPISGHTALYWYRQSLGQGLEFLIYFQGNSAPDKSGLPSDRFSAERTGGSVSTLTIQRTQQEDSAVYLCASSNRGGGARYEQYFGPGTRLTVT.

This clone is a singleton in its sample. V usage is TRBV19 and J usage is TRBJ1-2, with D perhaps matching TRBD1 (6 bases). Germline loops: CDR1 LNHDA, CDR2 SQIVND (reference sequence). CDR3 length: 15 amino acids. With 4 bases removed from V and 0 bases from J, the gap between germline ends came to 12 bases. This CDR3 reads CASSKNREANYGYTF. The CDR3 nucleotides read TGTGCCAGTAGTAAGAACAGGGAAGCTAACTATGGCTACACCTTC.

This chain links TRBV3-1 (or the pseudogene TRBV3-2) with TRBJ1-1, with no clear D. The CDR3 extends over 14 amino acids. Between the trimmed V and J ends, which lost 1 base and 1 base, there was a span of 7 bases. CDR1 LGHDT and CDR2 YNNKEL come from the germline V gene (reference sequence). Here the CDR3 DNA reads TGTGCCAGCAGCCAAGTGACTGAGAACACTGAAGCTTTCTTT. Its translation is CASSQVTENTEAFF.

The rearrangement joins TRBV29-1 to TRBJ2-2; no definite D call. The CDR3 extends over 13 amino acids. V shed 3 bases and J shed 4 bases, with 9 bases lying between them. Per the germline V gene, CDR1 is SQVTM and CDR2 is ANQGSEA. This chain's CDR3 is CSVDRSSTGELFF. As DNA, the CDR3 is TGCAGCGTTGACCGGTCGAGCACCGGGGAGCTGTTTTTT.

The rearrangement links TRBV9 to TRBJ2-3, with D maybe TRBD1 (6 bases). The germline CDR1 and CDR2 sequences are SGDLS and YYNGEE. Trimming removed 3 bases from V and 8 bases from J, with 19 bases in between. The CDR3 is made up of 15 amino acids. The CDR3 is CASSAQGKPPGTQYF. The CDR3 DNA sequence: TGTGCCAGCAGCGCGCAGGGGAAGCCTCCGGGTACGCAGTATTTT. The entire variable domain, with the rest obtained from reference TRBV9 and TRBJ2-3, is as follows: DSGVTQTPKHLITATGQRVTLRCSPRSGDLSVYWYQQSLDQGLQFLIQYYNGEERAKGNILERFSAQQFPDLHSELNLSSLELGDSALYFCASSAQGKPPGTQYFGPGTRLTVL.

The rearrangement joins TRBV11-2 to TRBJ1-3; D is uncertain. Germline CDR1 and CDR2: SGHAT and FQNNGV. This CDR3 spans 15 amino acids. The V and J ends lost 0 bases and 3 bases respectively, with 9 bases between them. The CDR3 reads CASSLDVGFGNTIYF. As DNA, the CDR3 is TGTGCCAGCAGCTTAGATGTGGGCTTTGGAAACACCATATATTTT.

In nucleotides, the CDR3 is TGTGCCAGTATGAGACAGGTGAACACCGGGGAGCTGTTTTTT. Amino acids: CASMRQVNTGELFF. The chain uses TRBV19 and TRBJ2-2, with D possibly matching TRBD1 (6 bases). The CDR3 covers 14 residues. Germline V gene lookup returns CDR1 LNHDA and CDR2 SQIVND (reference sequence). V was trimmed by 7 bases and J by 1 base, leaving 10 bases between them.

The CDR3 bases are TGTGCCAGCAGCTTAGCCTCCGGGACAGGGCACTCCTACGAGCAGTACTTC. The encoded protein is CASSLASGTGHSYEQYF. The chain uses TRBV11-2 and TRBJ2-7; 9 bases map to TRBD1. The trim removed 1 base at V and 0 bases at J, leaving 7 bases unmatched. Per germline, CDR1 SGHAT and CDR2 FQNNGV. The CDR3 has 17 amino acids.

The chain couples TRBV7-9 to TRBJ2-5, with 8 nucleotides matching TRBD1. J gave up 5 bases and V 5 bases, and 16 bases lay outside the gene matches. Germline V gives CDR1 SEHNR, CDR2 FQNEAQ (reference sequence). CDR3 length: 17 amino acids. The CDR3 DNA reads as TGTGCCAGCAGCCCCAGAGGGGGGACAGGATACGTGGAGACCCAGTACTTC. Its protein product is CASSPRGGTGYVETQYF.

This chain links TRBV5-1 with TRBJ1-1; D is perhaps TRBD1 (6 bases). The CDR3 runs 15 residues. Germline values: CDR1 SGHRS, CDR2 YFSETQ. The ends were cut back, 0 bases at V and 3 bases at J, with 12 bases in the middle. The CDR3 DNA sequence: TGCGCCAGCAGCTTGGGAGCAGGGGCGTACACTGAAGCTTTCTTT. It is translated as CASSLGAGAYTEAFF.

As DNA, the CDR3 is TGTGCCAGCAGCCGCAGCGGGGGCAGACTTTACGAGCAGTACTTC. Protein product: CASSRSGGRLYEQYF. The rearrangement uses TRBV6-9 and TRBJ2-7; 8 bases line up with TRBD2. V shed 6 bases, J shed 4 bases, and the junction held 11 bases outside the gene matches. This CDR3 is built from 15 residues. The germline V gene has CDR1 MNHGY and CDR2 SVAAGI.

This clone was recorded a few times. This chain joins TRBV9 and TRBJ1-1, with 7 bases fitting TRBD1. Germline CDR1 and CDR2: SGDLS and YYNGEE. This CDR3 is built from 14 residues. Germline trimming cut 4 bases from V and 4 bases from J; bases unmatched to any gene: 7. CDR3 bases: TGTGCCAGCAGCCGTACGACAGGGTTCACTGAAGCTTTCTTT. It encodes CASSRTTGFTEAFF.

The chain joins TRBV5-1 to TRBJ1-6, with D possibly being TRBD1 (6 bases). This CDR3 is built from 15 residues. In germline, CDR1 is SGHRS, CDR2 YFSETQ. V lost 4 bases to trimming and J lost 6 bases, with 14 bases between them. The DNA of the CDR3 is TGCGCCAGCAGCCCGAGAGGACAGACTAATTCACCCCTCCACTTT. Translation: CASSPRGQTNSPLHF.

V usage is TRBV2 and J usage is TRBJ1-2; D is ambiguous. V was cut by 7 bases and J by 0 bases, with 6 bases left in between. The CDR3 has 12 residues. CDR1 SNHLY and CDR2 FYNNEI come from the germline V gene. CDR3 in amino acids: CASTEANYGYTF. The DNA for the CDR3 is TGTGCCAGCACAGAGGCTAACTATGGCTACACCTTC.